Listed below are T cell receptor beta chains from one sample, sequenced in a study of post-analysis software for immune sequencing data. Using its own MiXCR run on the PCR reads, TCRdb lists one record per CDR3 protein. This table holds about 560,000 distinct CDR3 sequences, about 44% found once. The sample was blood. Receptors were obtained from a girl aged 10 to 17 with multiple sclerosis. Each CDR3 is given with its conserved first and last residue. Fields, in order: J gene, clone size, V gene, D gene, CDR3 protein, CDR3 DNA. A D gene is named only where the DNA matches it firmly. Expanded clones get a size class; other rows say once, few or many, or leave the size out.

TRBJ1-3 | . | TRBV4-1 | . | CASSQVAGAGNTIYF | TGCGCCAGCAGCCAAGTTGCAGGGGCTGGAAACACCATATATTTT
TRBJ2-1 | . | TRBV20-1 | TRBD1 | CSAGRPFQGALNEQFF | TGCAGTGCCGGACGACCCTTCCAGGGGGCTCTCAATGAGCAGTTCTTC
TRBJ2-1 | . | TRBV12-3/TRBV12-4 | TRBD2 | CASTRSGGLYNEQFF | TGTGCCAGCACCCGTAGCGGGGGACTCTACAATGAGCAGTTCTTC
TRBJ2-3 | few | TRBV11-3 | TRBD2 | CASSLDSPFSGGRTDTQYF | TGTGCCAGCAGCTTAGATTCCCCTTTTTCGGGAGGGCGGACAGATACGCAGTATTTT
TRBJ1-1 | . | TRBV29-1 | . | CSVEKATTEAFF | TGCAGCGTTGAAAAGGCGACAACTGAAGCTTTCTTT
TRBJ2-1 | . | TRBV13 | TRBD2 | CASSVSGRWDEQFF | TGTGCCAGCAGCGTTAGCGGGAGGTGGGATGAGCAGTTCTTC
TRBJ2-2 | few | TRBV12-3/TRBV12-4 | TRBD1 | CASRYRGTDTGELFF | TGTGCCAGCAGATACAGGGGCACCGACACCGGGGAGCTGTTTTTT
TRBJ2-3 | . | TRBV3-1 | . | CASSQEARLDTQYF | TGTGCCAGCAGCCAAGAAGCTAGGCTAGATACGCAGTATTTT
TRBJ2-4 | . | TRBV9 | TRBD1 | CASSKGQGAYIQYF | TGTGCCAGCAGCAAAGGACAGGGGGCATACATTCAGTACTTC
TRBJ2-7 | few | TRBV30 | . | CAWSVMLVYSHEQYF | TGTGCCTGGAGTGTAATGTTGGTCTACAGCCACGAGCAGTACTTC
TRBJ1-2 | . | TRBV20-1 | . | CSASNRVDYGYTF | TGCAGTGCTAGCAACAGGGTTGATTATGGCTACACCTTC
TRBJ2-7 | . | TRBV12-3/TRBV12-4 | TRBD1 | CASSLRDSTFSYEQYF | TGTGCCAGCAGTTTAAGGGACAGTACTTTCTCCTACGAGCAGTACTTC
TRBJ1-2 | few | TRBV12-3/TRBV12-4 | . | CASSLSLGYGYTF | TGTGCCAGCAGTTTATCACTTGGCTATGGCTACACCTTC
TRBJ2-1 | . | TRBV9 | TRBD1 | CASSDLPRDRLDNEQFF | TGTGCCAGCAGCGACCTCCCGCGGGACAGGCTTGACAATGAGCAGTTCTTC
TRBJ2-5 | . | TRBV7-9 | TRBD2 | CAARSGSGETQYF | TGTGCCGCCAGAAGCGGGAGTGGGGAGACCCAGTACTTC
TRBJ1-2 | . | TRBV20-1 | . | CSARDTYYDYTF | TGCAGTGCTAGAGACACGTACTATGACTACACCTTC
TRBJ2-5 | many | TRBV7-9 | . | CASSLREETQYF | TGTGCCAGCAGCTTAAGGGAGGAGACCCAGTACTTC
TRBJ2-7 | . | TRBV29-1 | TRBD1 | CSVETGTGSGEQYF | TGCAGCGTTGAGACCGGGACAGGGTCTGGCGAGCAGTACTTC
TRBJ1-1 | once | TRBV6-6 | TRBD1 | CASRTGDREDTEAFF | TGTGCCAGCAGGACGGGGGACAGGGAAGACACTGAAGCTTTCTTT
TRBJ1-2 | . | TRBV6-5 | TRBD1 | CASSYGTGGSYGYTF | TGTGCCAGCAGTTACGGTACAGGGGGCTCCTATGGCTACACCTTC
TRBJ2-5 | . | TRBV2 | . | CASSEASQETQYF | TGTGCCAGCAGTGAGGCTAGCCAAGAGACCCAGTACTTC
TRBJ2-1 | few | TRBV7-3 | . | CASSSGTGKDNEQFF | TGTGCCAGCAGCTCGGGGACCGGAAAAGACAATGAGCAGTTCTTC